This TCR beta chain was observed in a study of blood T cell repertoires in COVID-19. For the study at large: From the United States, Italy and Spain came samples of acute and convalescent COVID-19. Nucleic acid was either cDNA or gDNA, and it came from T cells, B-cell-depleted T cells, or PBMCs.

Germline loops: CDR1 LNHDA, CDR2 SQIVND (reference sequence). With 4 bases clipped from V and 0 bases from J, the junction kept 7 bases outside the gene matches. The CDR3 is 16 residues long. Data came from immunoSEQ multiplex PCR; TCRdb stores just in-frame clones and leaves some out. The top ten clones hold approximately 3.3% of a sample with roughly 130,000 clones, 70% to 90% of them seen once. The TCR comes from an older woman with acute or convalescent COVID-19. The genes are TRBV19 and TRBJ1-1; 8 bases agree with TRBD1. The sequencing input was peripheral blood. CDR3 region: CASSTGQGRVNTEAFF. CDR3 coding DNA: TGTGCCAGTAGTACCGGACAGGGACGGGTGAACACTGAAGCTTTCTTT.